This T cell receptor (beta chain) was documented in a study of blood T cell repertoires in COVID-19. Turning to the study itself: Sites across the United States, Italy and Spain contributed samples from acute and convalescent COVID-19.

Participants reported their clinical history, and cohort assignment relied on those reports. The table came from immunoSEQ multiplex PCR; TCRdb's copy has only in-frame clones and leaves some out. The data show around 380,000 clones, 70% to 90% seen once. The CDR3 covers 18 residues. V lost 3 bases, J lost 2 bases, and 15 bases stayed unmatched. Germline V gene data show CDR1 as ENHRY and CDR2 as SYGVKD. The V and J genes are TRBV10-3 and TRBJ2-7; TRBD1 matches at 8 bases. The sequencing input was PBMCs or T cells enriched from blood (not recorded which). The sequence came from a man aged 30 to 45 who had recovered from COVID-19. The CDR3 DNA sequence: TGTGCCATCAGTGACCCACTTTCGGACAGGGAAGGCCCCTACGAGCAGTACTTC. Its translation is CAISDPLSDREGPYEQYF.